The 19 T cell receptor beta chains in this list originate from one sample, sequenced in a study of OX40 agonist ivuxolimab in advanced cancers. Repertoires were generated with immunoSEQ multiplex PCR, while TCRdb's copy carries only in-frame clones and drops some. This sample has approximately 49,000 clones, with around 84% found just once. Sample: CD4+ or CD8+ T cells sorted from blood, taken in a trial of the OX40 agonist ivuxolimab. These TCRs come from an adult with an advanced solid tumor such as melanoma, head and neck, liver or kidney cancer.

V and J are TRBV7-9 and TRBJ2-7, with TRBD1 matching 7 bases. Per the germline V gene, CDR1 is SEHNR and CDR2 is FQNEAQ (reference sequence). The V gene end was trimmed by 8 bases and the J gene end by 3 bases; junction bases not matched to a gene: 4. The length of the CDR3 is 12 residues. The CDR3 nucleotides are TGTGCCAGCCGGGACAGCAACTACGAGCAGTACTTC. Translation gives CASRDSNYEQYF.

The chain employs TRBV7-6 and TRBJ2-2, with 7 bases identical to TRBD2. This CDR3 has 14 residues. Trimming removed 5 bases from V and 6 bases from J; junction bases left unmatched: 6. Germline lookup yields CDR1 SGHVS and CDR2 FNYEAQ. In DNA form, the CDR3 reads TGTGCCAGCAGCGATCGGGAGGTCGCCGGGGAGCTGTTTTTT. This sequence encodes CASSDREVAGELFF. The full variable domain, rest sourced from reference TRBV7-6 and TRBJ2-2, is GAGVSQSPRYKVTKRGQDVALRCDPISGHVSLYWYRQALGQGPEFLTYFNYEAQQDKSGLPNDRFSAERPEGSISTLTIQRTEQRDSAMYRCASSDREVAGELFFGEGSRLTVL.

Comments on this clone: Additional DNA sequences in this sample encode the identical CDR3. The chain uses TRBV27 and TRBJ1-6; 7 bases are a match to TRBD1. CDR1 and CDR2 (germline): MNHEY, SMNVEV (reference sequence). With V trimmed by 5 bases and J by 7 bases, 5 bases remained unmatched. The CDR3 sequence is 14 residues long. The CDR3 region has the DNA TGTGCCAGCAGTCCCGGGACAGCAAATTCACCCCTCCACTTT. Translated, it gives CASSPGTANSPLHF.

In this sample, this clone is medium-sized. The chain employs TRBV19 and TRBJ1-1; D is unresolved. The CDR3 contains 14 residues. V was clipped by 2 bases and J by 0 bases, with 7 bases between them. Germline lookup yields CDR1 LNHDA and CDR2 SQIVND (reference sequence). The CDR3: CASSIHTMNTEAFF. In DNA, the CDR3 is TGTGCCAGTAGTATACATACCATGAACACTGAAGCTTTCTTT.

This clone was seen only once. The J gene is TRBJ2-1, the V gene TRBV5-6, with 9 bases fitting TRBD1. Germline V gene data show CDR1 as SGHDT and CDR2 as YYEEEE. The CDR3 sequence is 16 residues long. Trimming removed 2 bases from V and 8 bases from J; junction bases left unmatched: 11. The CDR3 bases are TGTGCCAGCAGCTTCGTGGCCGGGACAGGGTTCGATGAGCAGTTCTTC. It yields the protein CASSFVAGTGFDEQFF. Filled out from reference TRBV5-6 and TRBJ2-1, the complete variable domain reads DAGVTQSPTHLIKTRGQQVTLRCSPKSGHDTVSWYQQALGQGPQFIFQYYEEEERQRGNFPDRFSGHQFPNYSSELNVNALLLGDSALYLCASSFVAGTGFDEQFFGPGTRLTVL.

The rearrangement links TRBV4-1 to TRBJ1-5, with TRBD1 identical over 8 bases. Germline trimming cut 8 bases from V and 0 bases from J; bases unmatched to any gene: 6. This CDR3 has 15 amino acids. Looked up from germline, CDR1 is MGHRA and CDR2 is YSYEKL. CDR3 region: CASAPGQGSNQPQHF. CDR3 bases: TGCGCCAGCGCCCCCGGACAGGGTAGCAATCAGCCCCAGCATTTT.

This chain joins TRBV27 and TRBJ2-5; D gene ambiguous. Germline-derived CDR1 and CDR2 are MNHEY and SMNVEV (reference sequence). CDR3 length: 14 residues. Trimming took off 2 bases at V and 4 bases at J, with 11 bases between the two ends. The DNA of the CDR3 is TGTGCCAGCAGTTTAACCTTCTCGGGAGAGACCCAGTACTTC. This encodes CASSLTFSGETQYF.

The gene calls are TRBV7-2 and TRBJ2-2; no clear D. The CDR3 length is 12 residues. Germline V gene sequence: CDR1 SGHTA, CDR2 FQGNSA. Trimming cost V 7 bases and J 3 bases, with 6 bases left between them. The CDR3 is CASTSDTGELFF. The CDR3 DNA reads as TGTGCCAGCACTAGTGACACCGGGGAGCTGTTTTTT.

The rearrangement links TRBV30 to TRBJ1-4, with 10 bases fitting TRBD1. The junction had 9 bases not matched to a gene; V was cut back by 1 base and J by 7 bases. Germline CDR1 GTSNPN, CDR2 SVGIG (reference sequence). The CDR3 length is 16 residues. The CDR3 DNA is TGTGCCTGGAGTGCATTTACTGGGACAGGGGTTGAAAAACTGTTTTTT. Residues: CAWSAFTGTGVEKLFF.

CDR3 protein: CSVVIQDTYEQYF. The CDR3 DNA sequence: TGCAGCGTTGTTATTCAGGATACCTACGAGCAGTACTTC. This chain links TRBV29-1 with TRBJ2-7; D uncertain. Germline loops: CDR1 SQVTM, CDR2 ANQGSEA. V lost 4 bases, J lost 2 bases, and 12 bases lay in between. This CDR3 is built from 13 residues.

This clone was found a few times. The chain has TRBV4-3 and TRBJ2-2, with TRBD1 matching over 7 bases. Germline CDR1 and CDR2: LGHNA and YSLEER. Trimming at V came to 0 bases and at J to 6 bases, leaving 1 base not matched to a gene. The CDR3 runs 14 residues. The CDR3 DNA reads as TGCGCCAGCAGCCAAGATAGGGGGCCCGGGGAGCTGTTTTTT. As protein: CASSQDRGPGELFF.

This clone occurred once. CDR3 nucleotide sequence: TGCGCCAGCAGTCCGTCCCAGCCGAGCTCCTATAATTCACCCCTCCACTTT. This translates into CASSPSQPSSYNSPLHF. The V call is TRBV23-1, the J call TRBJ1-6; unclear D gene. Being an ORF, TRBV23-1 has a function that is uncertain. Trimming stripped 4 bases from V and 0 bases from J, with 13 bases between. This CDR3 has 17 residues.

The chain links TRBV28 to TRBJ1-1; D not resolved. V was cut by 1 base and J by 1 base, with 4 bases left in between. The germline gives CDR1 MDHEN, CDR2 SYDVKM. This CDR3 is built from 13 residues. The CDR3 DNA reads TGTGCCAGCAGTTTATCCCCGAACACTGAAGCTTTCTTT. Translated, it gives CASSLSPNTEAFF.

The chain is built from TRBV25-1 and TRBJ2-3; 10 bases agree with TRBD2. Trimming cost V 4 bases and J 2 bases; bases outside gene matches: 6. CDR3 size: 16 residues. Germline lookup yields CDR1 MGHDK and CDR2 SYGVNS. The CDR3 DNA follows: TGTGCCAGCAGTGCCTGGACTAGCGGTATCACAGATACGCAGTATTTT. Its protein product is CASSAWTSGITDTQYF. The full variable domain, with the rest looked up from reference TRBV25-1 and TRBJ2-3, is EADIYQTPRYLVIGTGKKITLECSQTMGHDKMYWYQQDPGMELHLIHYSYGVNSTEKGDLSSESTVSRIRTEHFPLTLESARPSHTSQYLCASSAWTSGITDTQYFGPGTRLTVL.

The J gene is TRBJ1-3, the V gene TRBV6-6; D not certain. The V gene's germline CDR1 is MNHNY and CDR2 SVGAGI (reference sequence). The V end was cut by 2 bases, the J end by 0 bases, with 11 bases between. CDR3 length: 16 amino acids. Here the CDR3 DNA reads TGTGCCAGCAGTTACCTAAACCATCTCTCTGGAAACACCATATATTTT. Residues: CASSYLNHLSGNTIYF.

The chain employs TRBV7-2 and TRBJ2-7, with 9 bases identical to TRBD2. V gave up 6 bases and J gave up 4 bases; unmatched junction bases: 7. The CDR3 sequence is 14 residues long. Germline loops: CDR1 SGHTA, CDR2 FQGNSA. The CDR3 is CASSTAGGAYEQYF. In nucleotides, the CDR3 is TGTGCCAGCAGTACGGCGGGAGGGGCTTACGAGCAGTACTTC. Drawing the rest from reference TRBV7-2 and TRBJ2-7, the complete variable domain is GAGVSQSPSNKVTEKGKDVELRCDPISGHTALYWYRQSLGQGLEFLIYFQGNSAPDKSGLPSDRFSAERTGGSVSTLTIQRTQQEDSAVYLCASSTAGGAYEQYFGPGTRLTVT.

The V call is TRBV4-1, the J call TRBJ2-2; TRBD1 matches at 7 bases. Per the germline V gene, CDR1 is MGHRA and CDR2 is YSYEKL. CDR3 length: 14 residues. V shed 4 bases and J 10 bases; nucleotides not matched to a gene: 9. The CDR3 DNA sequence: TGCGCCAGCAGCCCCGGGACAGCATCCGAGGAGCTGTTTTTT. Translating it yields CASSPGTASEELFF.

This chain links TRBV11-2 with TRBJ2-1; D perhaps matches TRBD2 (5 bases). The CDR3 length is 16 residues. V lost 0 bases and J 4 bases, leaving 13 bases between the germline ends. Germline CDR1 SGHAT, CDR2 FQNNGV. The CDR3 protein is CASSLDNPSWYNEQFF. The CDR3 DNA sequence: TGTGCCAGCAGCTTAGATAACCCTAGCTGGTACAATGAGCAGTTCTTC.

This rearrangement joins TRBV4-1 to TRBJ1-4; 9 nucleotides match TRBD1. The CDR3 spans 16 residues. Looked up from germline, CDR1 is MGHRA and CDR2 is YSYEKL. Trimming cost V 2 bases and J 8 bases; bases outside gene matches: 9. The CDR3 loop reads CASSQTPGQGDEKLFF. Written as DNA, the CDR3 is TGCGCCAGCAGCCAAACACCGGGACAGGGTGACGAAAAACTGTTTTTT.